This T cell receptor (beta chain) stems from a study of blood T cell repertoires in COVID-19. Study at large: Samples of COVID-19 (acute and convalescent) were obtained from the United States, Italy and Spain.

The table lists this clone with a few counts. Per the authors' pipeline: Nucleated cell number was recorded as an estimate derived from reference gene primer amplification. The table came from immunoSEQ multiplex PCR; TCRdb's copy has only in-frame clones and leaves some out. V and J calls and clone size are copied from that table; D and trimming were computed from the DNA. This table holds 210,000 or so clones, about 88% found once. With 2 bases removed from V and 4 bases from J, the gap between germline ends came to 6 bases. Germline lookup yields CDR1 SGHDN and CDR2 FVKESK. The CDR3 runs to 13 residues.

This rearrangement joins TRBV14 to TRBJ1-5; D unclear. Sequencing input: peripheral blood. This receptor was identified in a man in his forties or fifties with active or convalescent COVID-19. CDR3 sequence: CASSQSGNQPQHF. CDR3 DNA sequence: TGTGCCAGCAGCCAAAGCGGGAATCAGCCCCAGCATTTT.